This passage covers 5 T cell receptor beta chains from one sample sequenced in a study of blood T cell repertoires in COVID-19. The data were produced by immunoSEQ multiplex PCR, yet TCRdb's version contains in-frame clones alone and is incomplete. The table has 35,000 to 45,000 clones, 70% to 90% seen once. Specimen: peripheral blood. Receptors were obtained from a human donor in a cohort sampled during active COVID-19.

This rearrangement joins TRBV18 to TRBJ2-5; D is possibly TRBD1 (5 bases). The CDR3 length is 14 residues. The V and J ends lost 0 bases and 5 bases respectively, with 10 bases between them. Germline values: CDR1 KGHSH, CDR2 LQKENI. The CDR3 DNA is TGTGCCAGCTCACCACCGACAGCCCGGGAGACCCAGTACTTC. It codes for CASSPPTARETQYF.

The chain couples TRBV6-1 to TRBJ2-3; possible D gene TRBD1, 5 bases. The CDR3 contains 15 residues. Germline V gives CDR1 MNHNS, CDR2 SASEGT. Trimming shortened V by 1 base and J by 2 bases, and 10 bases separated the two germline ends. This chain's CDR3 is CASSEGGKSTDTQYF. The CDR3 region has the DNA TGTGCCAGCAGTGAAGGGGGCAAATCCACAGATACGCAGTATTTT.

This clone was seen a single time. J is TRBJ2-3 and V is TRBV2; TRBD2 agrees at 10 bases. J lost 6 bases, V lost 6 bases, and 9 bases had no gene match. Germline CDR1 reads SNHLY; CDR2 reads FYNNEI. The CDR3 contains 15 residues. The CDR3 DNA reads TGTGCCAGCAGAAAAGGGCTAGCGGGGGTCGATACGCAGTATTTT. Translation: CASRKGLAGVDTQYF.

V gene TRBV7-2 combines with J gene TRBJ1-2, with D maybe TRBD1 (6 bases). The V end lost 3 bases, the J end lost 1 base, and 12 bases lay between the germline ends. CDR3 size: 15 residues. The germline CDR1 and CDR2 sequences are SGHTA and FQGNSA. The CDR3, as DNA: TGTGCCAGCAGCTTCGAGACAGGCCGTAACTATGGCTACACCTTC. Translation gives CASSFETGRNYGYTF.

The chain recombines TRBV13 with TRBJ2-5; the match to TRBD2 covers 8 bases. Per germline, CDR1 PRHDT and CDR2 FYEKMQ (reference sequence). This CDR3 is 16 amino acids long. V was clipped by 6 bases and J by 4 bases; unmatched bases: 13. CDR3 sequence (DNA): TGTGCCAGCAGAACCCGGGGGGGTCAGGTGGGAGAGACCCAGTACTTC. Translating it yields CASRTRGGQVGETQYF.